This T cell receptor (beta chain) was sequenced in a study of shared clonotypes between healthy human individuals. Looking at the study overall: Participating donors consisted of a couple of women and a few men aged 18 to 49.

Assay: immunoSEQ multiplex PCR; the TCRdb copy retains only in-frame clones and omits some. The sample has approximately 650,000 clones; less than 97% are singletons. To note about this clone: No antigen is known for it.

Study-wide points: Non-shared clonotypes showed lower generation probabilities than clonotypes common to all four donors. Memory subsets generally showed lower estimated richness than naive subsets.

Selected positively for CCR7 and CD45RO-negative, naive CD8 cells excluded terminally differentiated effector memory CD45RA+ cells. The donor cohort consisted entirely of Caucasian adults residing in Nashville, Tennessee. CDR1 is MDHEN and CDR2 is SYDVKM in the germline V gene. The CDR3 loop spans 14 amino acids. V was cut by 4 bases and J by 3 bases, with 10 bases left in between. Material: naive CD8+ T cells sorted from blood. The TCR originated in a woman aged 25 to 45 in good health. The chain joins TRBV28 to TRBJ1-5, with D maybe TRBD1 (5 bases). The DNA for the CDR3 is TGTGCCAGCAGTTCCAGGGTGGCCAATCAGCCCCAGCATTTT. Amino acids: CASSSRVANQPQHF.